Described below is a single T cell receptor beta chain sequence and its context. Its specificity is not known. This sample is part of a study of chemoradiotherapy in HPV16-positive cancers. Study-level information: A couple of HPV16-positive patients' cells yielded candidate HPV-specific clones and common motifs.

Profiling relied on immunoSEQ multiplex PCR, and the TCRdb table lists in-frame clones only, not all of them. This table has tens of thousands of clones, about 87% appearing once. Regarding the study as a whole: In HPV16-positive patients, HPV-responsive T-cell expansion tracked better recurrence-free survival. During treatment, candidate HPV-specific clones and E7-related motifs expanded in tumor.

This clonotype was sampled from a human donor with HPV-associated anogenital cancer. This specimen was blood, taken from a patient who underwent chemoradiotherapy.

The CDR3 sequence is CASSPSGTGTEAFF. CDR3 bases: TGTGCCAGCTCACCCTCGGGTACGGGCACTGAAGCTTTCTTT. The rearrangement links TRBV18 to TRBJ1-1; D remains ambiguous. V was cut by 3 bases and J by 4 bases, with 12 bases left in between. Germline CDR1 and CDR2: KGHSH and LQKENI. This CDR3 contains 14 residues.